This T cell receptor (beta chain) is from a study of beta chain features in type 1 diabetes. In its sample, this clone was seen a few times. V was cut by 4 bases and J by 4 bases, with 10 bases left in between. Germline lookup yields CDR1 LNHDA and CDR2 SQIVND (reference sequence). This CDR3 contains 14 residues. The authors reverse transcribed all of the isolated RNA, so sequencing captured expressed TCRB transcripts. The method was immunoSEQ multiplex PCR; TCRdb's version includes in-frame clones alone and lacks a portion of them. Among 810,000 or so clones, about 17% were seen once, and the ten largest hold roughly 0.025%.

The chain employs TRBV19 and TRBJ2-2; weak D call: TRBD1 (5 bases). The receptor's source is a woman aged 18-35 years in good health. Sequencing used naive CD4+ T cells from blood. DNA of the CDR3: TGTGCCAGTAGTAGTGACAGAGCCACCGGGGAGCTGTTTTTT. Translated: CASSSDRATGELFF.